Sequencing of this TCR beta chain was carried out in a study of cytomegalovirus exposure and HLA in healthy donors. In the study overall: A later analysis reported the same platform for the roughly 120 validation repertoires and the 650 to 750 first-cohort repertoires.

TCRdb's table, derived via immunoSEQ multiplex PCR, lists solely in-frame clones and lacks some. The table has 150,000 to 200,000 clones, roughly 86% seen once. Trimming shortened V by 0 bases and J by 2 bases, and 17 bases separated the two germline ends. Germline assignment: CDR1 MGHRA and CDR2 YSYEKL. CDR3 length equals 18 residues. Material for sequencing was PBMCs. The TCR originated in a woman between 18 and 29 years old in good health and CMV-seronegative. The rearrangement uses TRBV4-1 and TRBJ1-5, with D unresolved. In DNA form, the CDR3 reads TGCGCCAGCAGCCAAGACTGGAAAGGGAGGCTAGGCAATCAGCCCCAGCATTTT. Its protein is CASSQDWKGRLGNQPQHF.